This T cell receptor beta chain originates from a study of T-cell reconstitution after alpha-beta-depleted transplantation in children. Germline V gene data show CDR1 as GTSNPN and CDR2 as SVGIG (reference sequence). Trimming at V came to 5 bases and at J to 5 bases, leaving 8 bases not matched to a gene. The CDR3 totals 13 residues. During its preparation, the TCRbeta library received unique molecular identifiers. A single record per CDR3 protein comes from TCRdb applying MiXCR to the PCR reads. The repertoire holds approximately 490,000 distinct CDR3 sequences, with under 15% as singletons. The sequenced sample was PBMCs from the stem cell graft donor, obtained from the stem cell graft. This chain joins TRBV30 and TRBJ1-1; 7 bases are shared with TRBD1. This TCR came from a human donor who donated a stem cell graft to a child with combined immunodeficiency. This chain's CDR3 is CAWSNRGMTEAFF. The CDR3 DNA reads as TGTGCCTGGTCCAACAGGGGAATGACTGAAGCTTTCTTT.